This TCR beta chain was recorded in a study of metastatic and nonmetastatic thyroid tumors (dated by TCRdb to the early 2020s). With respect to the entire study: Repertoires from peripheral blood and from tumor or nodule tissue samples of malignant and benign thyroid patients were compared. Results and caveats for the whole study, not just this receptor: In both blood and tumor samples, malignant tumors were reported to have significantly higher TCR beta diversity than benign nodules.

The CDR3, cysteine through phenylalanine, is 13 amino acids long. Kept here is only the CDR3 DNA, which spans 39 bases and is read in frame from base 1. V is pruned by 4 bases and J by 6 bases, leaving 5 bases of the junction without a gene match. CDR1 KGHSH and CDR2 LQKENI were looked up in the germline V gene. Libraries were prepared through PCR. Reads for this sample came from an Illumina HiSeq 4000. The TCR beta-chain CDR3 region of each patient was profiled by high-throughput sequencing. Under the source paper's analysis protocol: Drawing on CDR3 differences between clinicopathological groups, the researchers built a classifier meant to tell apart patients with distant-metastatic papillary thyroid cancer. Repertoire diversity was assessed with the Shannon index, and tumor-blood repertoire similarity with the Morisita-Horn index. TCRdb reprocessing: public reads trimmed at Q25 with fastp, clones called with MiXCR, in-frame beta chains kept. The V and J calls, along with clone size, are taken from TCRdb and not from the paper's own processing. Present in this sample are about 11,000 clones, around 30% of which were seen just once. The ten largest clonotypes hold approximately 16% of the sample.

As concerns this clone: Its antigen specificity is not known. Within one base of it there is no much larger clone, and no base qualities were kept.

Before undergoing thyroid surgery, none of the patients had been given any kind of treatment. Using T-cell receptor beta sequencing, the researchers looked back retrospectively at clinical samples from patients, gathered between about 2011 and 2018. The material sequenced was tumor tissue. The rearrangement combines TRBV18 with TRBJ1-2; 7 bases in the junction line up with TRBD1. The receptor comes from a female donor with papillary thyroid cancer or a benign thyroid nodule (not recorded which). Some clones in this sample may be carry-over from other donors' samples. In nucleotide form, the sequence is TGTGCCAGCTCACTTGACAGGGCTGATGGCTACACCTTC. It encodes CASSLDRADGYTF.